This entry is about one T cell receptor (beta chain). Its antigen is unknown. The data were taken from a study of cytomegalovirus exposure and HLA in healthy donors. V dropped 1 base and J dropped 5; count of bases not matched to a gene: 7. CDR1 MGHDK and CDR2 SYGVNS come from the germline V gene. This CDR3 comprises 16 residues. Regarding the study as a whole: There were approximately 150 TCR beta chains listed as cytomegalovirus-associated. Diagnosis of cytomegalovirus status made by the classifier reportedly showed high specificity and sensitivity.

The donors were members of the validation cohort comprising some 120 subjects, separate from the roughly 650-subject first cohort. Libraries were prepared by immunoSEQ multiplex PCR; TCRdb keeps only in-frame clonotypes and omits some of them. The sample contains approximately 170,000 clones, about 90% of which appear only once. The source material was PBMCs. The chain carries TRBV25-1 and TRBJ1-3; 8 positions agree with TRBD1. The clonotype originates from a woman between 18 and 29 years old in good health and CMV-seropositive. CDR3 DNA sequence: TGTGCCAGCAGTGAATGGAGGACAGGGAAGAGAAACACCATATATTTT. It is translated as CASSEWRTGKRNTIYF.